Listed here is a single T cell receptor beta chain. These data are taken from a study of CD8 T cells in Susac syndrome. cDNA came from about 0.5 to 1 ug RNA primed by random hexamers. TCRdb itself ran the immunoSEQ multiplex PCR reads through MiXCR, one entry per CDR3 protein. Here the sample spans over 100,000 distinct CDR3 sequences, roughly 95% being singletons. Sequenced sample: CD4+ T cells from PBMCs. The clonotype was recovered from a human donor in good health.

The CDR3 nucleotides are TGTGCCTGGAGTGTAAGAACTGGGAAGGCTTTCTTT. This translates into CAWSVRTGKAFF. The chain combines TRBV30 with TRBJ1-1; D remains ambiguous. The length of the CDR3 is 12 residues. Germline CDR1 and CDR2: GTSNPN and SVGIG (reference sequence). V was cut by 0 bases and J by 11 bases, with 13 bases left in between. Full variable domain (outside the CDR3, taken from reference TRBV30 and TRBJ1-1): SQTIHQWPATLVQPVGSPLSLECTVEGTSNPNLYWYRQAAGRGLQLLFYSVGIGQISSEVPQNLSASRPQDRQFILSSKKLLLSDSGFYLCAWSVRTGKAFFGQGTRLTVV.